The clone carrying this T cell receptor (beta chain) was seen repeatedly, ten times or more. The antigen remains unidentified. This sample stems from a study of T cells in Graves' hyperthyroidism and ophthalmopathy. Study at large: Any treatment followed the collection of peripheral blood at initial diagnosis. Study-wide points: Ophthalmopathy onset followed model prediction by a median around 6.6 months. Blood also carried most thyroid clonotypes expanded above 0.001.

The cohort's ophthalmopathy patients, a group with duration under 3 months, had a Clinical Activity Score of at least 3 and a NOSPECS grade of at least 4. Researchers took RNA transcripts and amplified the TCR beta CDR3 regions from them. A set of HTBI primers served as the primers for a first-round RT-PCR of the TCR CDR3. TCRdb analysed the multiplex PCR reads with MiXCR anew, one entry per CDR3 protein. The sample holds 360,000 or so distinct CDR3 sequences, roughly 15% seen once. This CDR3 contains 12 residues. V lost 8 bases and J 7 bases, leaving 9 bases between the germline ends. CDR1 and CDR2 from the germline V gene are MDHEN and SYDVKM.

The sample comprised blood. V and J are TRBV28 and TRBJ1-6, with a tentative D call TRBD1 (5 bases). The clonotype was recovered from a woman aged 60 to 75 with Graves' ophthalmopathy. The CDR3: CASWDGNSPLHF. CDR3 coding DNA: TGTGCCAGCTGGGACGGGAATTCACCCCTCCACTTT.